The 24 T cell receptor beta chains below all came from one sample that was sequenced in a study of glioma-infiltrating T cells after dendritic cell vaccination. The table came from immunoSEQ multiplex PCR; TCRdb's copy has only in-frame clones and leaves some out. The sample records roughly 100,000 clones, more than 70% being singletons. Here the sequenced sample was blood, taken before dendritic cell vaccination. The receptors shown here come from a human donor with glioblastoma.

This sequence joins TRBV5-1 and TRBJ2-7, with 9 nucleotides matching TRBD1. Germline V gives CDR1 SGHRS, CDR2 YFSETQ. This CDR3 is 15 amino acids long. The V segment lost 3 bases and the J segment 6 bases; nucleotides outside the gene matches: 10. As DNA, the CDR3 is TGCGCCAGCAGCTCCCCGGGACAGGGAAAGTTCGAGCAGTACTTC. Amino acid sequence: CASSSPGQGKFEQYF.

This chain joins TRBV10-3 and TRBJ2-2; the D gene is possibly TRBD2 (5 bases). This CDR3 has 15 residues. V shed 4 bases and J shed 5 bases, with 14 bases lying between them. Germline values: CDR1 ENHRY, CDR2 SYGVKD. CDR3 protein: CAISVWLAHTGELFF. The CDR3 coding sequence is TGTGCCATCAGTGTGTGGCTAGCCCATACCGGGGAGCTGTTTTTT.

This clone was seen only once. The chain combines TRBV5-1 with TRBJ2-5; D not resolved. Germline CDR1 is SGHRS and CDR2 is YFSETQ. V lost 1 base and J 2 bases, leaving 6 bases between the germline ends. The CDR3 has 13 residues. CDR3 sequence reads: CASSLSQQETQYF. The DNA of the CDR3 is TGCGCCAGCAGCTTGAGTCAGCAAGAGACCCAGTACTTC.

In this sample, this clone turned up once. The CDR3 DNA sequence: TGTGCCAGCAGTCCTACCGGGACTAGCGGGAGAGCCTACAATGAGCAGTTCTTC. Translation gives CASSPTGTSGRAYNEQFF. The chain combines TRBV2 with TRBJ2-1, with 14 bases matching TRBD2. Trimming took 5 bases from V and 2 from J; bases not matched to a gene: 8. From germline, CDR1 is SNHLY and CDR2 FYNNEI. The CDR3 is 18 amino acids.

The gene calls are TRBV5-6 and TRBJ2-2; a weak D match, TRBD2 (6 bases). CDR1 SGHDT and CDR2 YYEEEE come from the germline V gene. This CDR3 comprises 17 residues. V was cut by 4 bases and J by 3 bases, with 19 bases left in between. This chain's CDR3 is CASSRSRDSRYTGELFF. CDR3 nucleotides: TGTGCCAGCAGCCGAAGCCGGGACTCCCGATACACCGGGGAGCTGTTTTTT.

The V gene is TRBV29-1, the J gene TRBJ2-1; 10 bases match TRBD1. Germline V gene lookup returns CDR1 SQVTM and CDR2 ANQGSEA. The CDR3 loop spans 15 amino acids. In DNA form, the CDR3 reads TGCAGGGCGGCGGCCGGGACAGGGGTCGTCCATGAGCAGTTCTTC. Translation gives CRAAAGTGVVHEQFF.

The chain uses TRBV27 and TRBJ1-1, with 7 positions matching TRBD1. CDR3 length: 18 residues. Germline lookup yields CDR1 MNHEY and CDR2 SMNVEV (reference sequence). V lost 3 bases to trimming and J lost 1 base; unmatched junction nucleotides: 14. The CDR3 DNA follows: TGTGCCAGCAGTTTCCTTAGACAGGGATCGTCGGGGAACACTGAAGCTTTCTTT. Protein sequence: CASSFLRQGSSGNTEAFF.

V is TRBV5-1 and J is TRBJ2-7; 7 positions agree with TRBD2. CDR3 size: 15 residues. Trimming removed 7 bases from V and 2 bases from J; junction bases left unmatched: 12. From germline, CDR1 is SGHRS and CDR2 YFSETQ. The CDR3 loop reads CASVPEVGGAYEQYF. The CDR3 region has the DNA TGCGCCAGCGTACCAGAGGTGGGGGGGGCCTACGAGCAGTACTTC.

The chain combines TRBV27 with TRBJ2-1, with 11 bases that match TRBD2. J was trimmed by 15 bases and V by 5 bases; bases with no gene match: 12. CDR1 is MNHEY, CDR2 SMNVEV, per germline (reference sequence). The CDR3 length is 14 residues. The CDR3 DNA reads TGTGCCAGCAGTCCCCGGACTAGCGGGTTAAAGGTGTTCTTC. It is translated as CASSPRTSGLKVFF.

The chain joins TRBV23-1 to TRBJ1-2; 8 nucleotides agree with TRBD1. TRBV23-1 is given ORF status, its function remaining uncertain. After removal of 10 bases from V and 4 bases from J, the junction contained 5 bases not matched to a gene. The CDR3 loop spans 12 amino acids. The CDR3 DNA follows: TGCGCCAAGAGAGACAGGGGCTATGGCTACACCTTC. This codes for CAKRDRGYGYTF.

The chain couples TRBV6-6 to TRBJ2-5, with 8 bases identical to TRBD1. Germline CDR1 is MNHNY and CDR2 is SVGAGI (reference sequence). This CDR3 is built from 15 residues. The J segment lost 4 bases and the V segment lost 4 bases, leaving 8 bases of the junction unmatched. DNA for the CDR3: TGTGCCAGCAGTTTCCTAAAAACAGGGGGAGAGACCCAGTACTTC. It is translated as CASSFLKTGGETQYF.

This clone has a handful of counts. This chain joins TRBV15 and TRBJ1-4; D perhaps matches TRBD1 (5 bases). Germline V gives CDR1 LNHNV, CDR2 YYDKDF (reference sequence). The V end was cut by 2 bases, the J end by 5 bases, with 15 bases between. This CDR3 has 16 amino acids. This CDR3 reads CATSRIPDTWNEKLFF. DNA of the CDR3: TGTGCCACCAGCAGAATACCGGACACATGGAATGAAAAACTGTTTTTT.

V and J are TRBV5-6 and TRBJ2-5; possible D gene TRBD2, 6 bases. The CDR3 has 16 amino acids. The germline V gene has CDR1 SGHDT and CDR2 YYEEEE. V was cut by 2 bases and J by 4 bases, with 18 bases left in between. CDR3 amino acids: CASSLPVAGKGETQYF. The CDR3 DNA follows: TGTGCCAGCAGCTTACCCGTTGCGGGGAAGGGAGAGACCCAGTACTTC.

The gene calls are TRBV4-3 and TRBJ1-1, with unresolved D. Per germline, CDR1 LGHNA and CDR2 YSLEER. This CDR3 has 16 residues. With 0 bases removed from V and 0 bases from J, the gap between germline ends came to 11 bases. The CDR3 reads CASSQDSGSLNTEAFF. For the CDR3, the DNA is TGCGCCAGCAGCCAAGATAGCGGGTCCCTGAACACTGAAGCTTTCTTT.

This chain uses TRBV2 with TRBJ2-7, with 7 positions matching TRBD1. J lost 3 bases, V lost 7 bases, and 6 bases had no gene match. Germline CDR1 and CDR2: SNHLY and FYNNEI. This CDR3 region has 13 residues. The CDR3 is CASISGQSYEQYF. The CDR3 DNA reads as TGTGCCAGCATCTCGGGACAGAGCTACGAGCAGTACTTC. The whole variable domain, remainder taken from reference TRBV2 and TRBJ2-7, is EPEVTQTPSHQVTQMGQEVILRCVPISNHLYFYWYRQILGQKVEFLVSFYNNEISEKSEIFDDQFSVERPDGSNFTLKIRSTKLEDSAMYFCASISGQSYEQYFGPGTRLTVT.

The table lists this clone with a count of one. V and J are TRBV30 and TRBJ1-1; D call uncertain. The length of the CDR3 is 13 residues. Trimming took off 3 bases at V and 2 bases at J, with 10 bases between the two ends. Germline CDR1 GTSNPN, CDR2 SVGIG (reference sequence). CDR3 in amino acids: CAWSPPVNTEAFF. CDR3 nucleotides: TGTGCCTGGAGCCCCCCCGTAAACACTGAAGCTTTCTTT.

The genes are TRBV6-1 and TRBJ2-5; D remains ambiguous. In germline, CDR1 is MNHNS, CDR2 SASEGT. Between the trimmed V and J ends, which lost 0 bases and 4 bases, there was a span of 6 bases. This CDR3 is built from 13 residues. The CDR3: CASSEAGLETQYF. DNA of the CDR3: TGTGCCAGCAGTGAAGCGGGCTTAGAGACCCAGTACTTC.

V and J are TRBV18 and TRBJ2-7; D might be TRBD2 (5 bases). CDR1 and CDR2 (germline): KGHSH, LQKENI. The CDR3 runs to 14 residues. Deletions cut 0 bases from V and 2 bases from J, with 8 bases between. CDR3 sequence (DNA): TGTGCCAGCTCACCACCGTCGGGGACCTACGAGCAGTACTTC. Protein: CASSPPSGTYEQYF. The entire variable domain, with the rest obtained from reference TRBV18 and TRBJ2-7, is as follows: NAGVMQNPRHLVRRRGQEARLRCSPMKGHSHVYWYRQLPEEGLKFMVYLQKENIIDESGMPKERFSAEFPKEGPSILRIQQVVRGDSAAYFCASSPPSGTYEQYFGPGTRLTVT.

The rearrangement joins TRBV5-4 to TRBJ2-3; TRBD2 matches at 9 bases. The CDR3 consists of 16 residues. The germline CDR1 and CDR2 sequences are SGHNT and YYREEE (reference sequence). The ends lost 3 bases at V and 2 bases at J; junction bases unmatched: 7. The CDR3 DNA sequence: TGTGCCAGCAGCTCGGGAGCGGGGGGAAACACAGATACGCAGTATTTT. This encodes CASSSGAGGNTDTQYF.

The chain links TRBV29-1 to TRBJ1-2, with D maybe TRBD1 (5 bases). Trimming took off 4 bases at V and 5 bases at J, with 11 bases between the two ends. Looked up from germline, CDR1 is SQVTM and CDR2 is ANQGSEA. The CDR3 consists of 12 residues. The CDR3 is CSVGSTEYGYTF. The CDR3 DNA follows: TGCAGCGTTGGGTCGACAGAGTATGGCTACACCTTC.

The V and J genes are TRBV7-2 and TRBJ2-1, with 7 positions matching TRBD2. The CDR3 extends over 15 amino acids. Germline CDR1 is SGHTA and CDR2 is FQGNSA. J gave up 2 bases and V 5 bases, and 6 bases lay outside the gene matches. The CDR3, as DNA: TGTGCCAGCAGCCAAACTAGCGCCCCCTACAATGAGCAGTTCTTC. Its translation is CASSQTSAPYNEQFF.

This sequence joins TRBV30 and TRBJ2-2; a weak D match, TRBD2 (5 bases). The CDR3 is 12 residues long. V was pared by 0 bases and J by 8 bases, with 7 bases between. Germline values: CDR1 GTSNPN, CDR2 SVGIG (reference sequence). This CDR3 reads CAWSVRGGELFF. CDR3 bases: TGTGCCTGGAGTGTAAGAGGGGGGGAGCTGTTTTTT.

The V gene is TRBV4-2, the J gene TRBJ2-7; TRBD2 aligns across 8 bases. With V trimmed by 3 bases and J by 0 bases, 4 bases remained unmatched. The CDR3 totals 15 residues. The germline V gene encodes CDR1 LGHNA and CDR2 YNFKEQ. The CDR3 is CASSHASGSSYEQYF. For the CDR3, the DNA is TGTGCCAGCAGCCATGCCAGCGGGAGCTCCTACGAGCAGTACTTC.

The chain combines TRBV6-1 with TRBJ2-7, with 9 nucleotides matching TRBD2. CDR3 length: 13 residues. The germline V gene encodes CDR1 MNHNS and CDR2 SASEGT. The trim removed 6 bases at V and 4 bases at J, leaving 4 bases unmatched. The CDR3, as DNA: TGTGCCAGCAGGGCTAGCGGGAAATACGAGCAGTACTTC. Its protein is CASRASGKYEQYF.